Listed below are T cell receptor beta chains from one sample, sequenced in a study of T-cell memory formation after mild COVID-19. One entry per CDR3 protein results from TCRdb running MiXCR on the 5' RACE reads. The sample records about 600,000 distinct CDR3 sequences, about 22% being singletons. The specimen sequenced was PBMCs or a T cell subset sorted from them (not recorded which). The receptors derive from an adult woman who had mild COVID-19 (a few samples of this study predate the infection). Cell type and time point are not known. CDR3s include the opening cysteine and the closing phenylalanine or tryptophan. D genes are given only for firm matches. A row's size may be missing; if present it is once, few, many or a size class.

>NA|TRBJ2-2|NA|TRBV9
CASKLGHSNTGELFF
TGTGCCAGCAAGCTGGGACACTCGAACACCGGGGAGCTGTTTTTT
>NA|TRBJ2-3|NA|TRBV10-3
CAISESPDTQYF
TGTGCCATCAGTGAGTCCCCAGATACGCAGTATTTT
>NA|TRBJ2-5|NA|TRBV9
CASSVATGQETQYF
TGTGCCAGCAGCGTAGCTACAGGACAAGAGACCCAGTACTTC
>NA|TRBJ2-7|NA|TRBV6-5
CASSYDMGRSYEQYF
TGTGCCAGCAGTTATGATATGGGACGGAGCTACGAGCAGTACTTC
>NA|TRBJ2-3|few|TRBV9
CASSPSVGGHGTDTQYF
TGTGCCAGCAGCCCCTCTGTCGGGGGGCACGGCACAGATACGCAGTATTTT
>NA|TRBJ2-1|few|TRBV12-3/TRBV12-4
CASRTPGAPGYNEQFF
TGTGCCAGCAGGACTCCCGGGGCACCAGGGTACAATGAGCAGTTCTTC
>TRBD1|TRBJ1-2|few|TRBV20-1
CSAPGQVYGYTF
TGCAGTGCTCCGGGACAGGTCTATGGCTACACCTTC
>TRBD2|TRBJ2-1|NA|TRBV20-1
CSARDHGTSVYEQFF
TGCAGTGCTAGAGATCATGGGACTAGCGTCTATGAGCAGTTCTTC
>TRBD2|TRBJ2-7|many|TRBV12-3/TRBV12-4
CASSPREGYEQYF
TGTGCCAGCAGCCCACGGGAGGGCTACGAGCAGTACTTC
>TRBD1|TRBJ1-4|few|TRBV20-1
CSASFGTENEKLFF
TGCAGTGCTAGCTTCGGGACAGAGAATGAAAAACTGTTTTTT
>NA|TRBJ2-2|NA|TRBV7-2
CATQDTPNTGELFF
TGTGCCACCCAGGACACACCGAACACCGGGGAGCTGTTTTTT
>NA|TRBJ2-3|few|TRBV24-1
CATSDLVDSTDTQYF
TGTGCCACCAGTGATTTGGTGGACAGCACAGATACGCAGTATTTT
>NA|TRBJ2-1|NA|TRBV25-1
CASSSGPLFYNEQFF
TGTGCCAGCAGTTCAGGTCCCCTTTTCTACAATGAGCAGTTCTTC
>TRBD2|TRBJ2-1|few|TRBV6-5
CASSQSGGPNNEQFF
TGTGCCAGCAGTCAGAGCGGGGGGCCCAACAATGAGCAGTTCTTC
>TRBD2|TRBJ2-7|many|TRBV3-1
CASARGGEQYF
TGTGCCAGCGCCCGGGGGGGCGAGCAGTACTTC
>NA|TRBJ1-1|NA|TRBV29-1
CSVALRKGTEAFF
TGCAGCGTTGCTCTTAGAAAGGGAACTGAAGCTTTCTTT
>TRBD2|TRBJ2-3|NA|TRBV19
CASRPWGEGGTQYF
TGTGCCAGTAGGCCATGGGGGGAGGGAGGTACGCAGTATTTT
>NA|TRBJ1-2|NA|TRBV7-9
CASSGTPISYGYTF
TGTGCCAGCAGCGGGACACCGATCTCCTATGGCTACACCTTC
>NA|TRBJ1-2|NA|TRBV29-1
CSVDRAGYGYTF
TGCAGCGTTGACAGGGCCGGCTATGGCTACACCTTC
>NA|TRBJ2-7|few|TRBV6-5
CASSYGGAEQYF
TGTGCCAGCAGTTACGGGGGGGCCGAGCAGTACTTC
>NA|TRBJ2-1|few|TRBV15
CATGSGQRRYGEQFF
TGTGCCACCGGGTCCGGACAGCGGAGATACGGTGAGCAGTTCTTC
>NA|TRBJ1-4|NA|TRBV7-9
CASSLTHNEKLFF
TGTGCCAGCAGCTTGACCCATAATGAAAAACTGTTTTTT
>NA|TRBJ1-3|few|TRBV12-3/TRBV12-4
CASAPQTSPSGNTIYF
TGTGCCAGCGCCCCACAGACTAGTCCCTCTGGAAACACCATATATTTT
>NA|TRBJ2-1|many|TRBV11-2
CASSLVRGPYNEQFF
TGTGCCAGCAGCTTAGTGCGGGGGCCCTACAATGAGCAGTTCTTC
>NA|TRBJ2-1|NA|TRBV4-3
CASSQGAGNSYNEQFF
TGCGCCAGCAGCCAAGGGGCGGGAAACTCCTACAATGAGCAGTTCTTC
>NA|TRBJ2-5|few|TRBV9
CASSVGASQETQYF
TGTGCCAGCAGCGTAGGAGCGAGCCAAGAGACCCAGTACTTC
>TRBD1|TRBJ2-5|NA|TRBV20-1
CSARGRGLRETQYF
TGCAGTGCTAGGGGCAGGGGGCTGCGGGAGACCCAGTACTTC
>NA|TRBJ1-1|NA|TRBV6-4
CASSDRRNTEAFF
TGTGCCAGCAGTGACCGACGGAACACTGAAGCTTTCTTT
>NA|TRBJ2-7|few|TRBV20-1
CSAWTGTYEQYF
TGCAGTGCTTGGACGGGCACCTACGAGCAGTACTTC
>NA|TRBJ2-3|few|TRBV7-2
CASSLKGGSRTDTQYF
TGTGCCAGCAGCTTAAAGGGTGGGAGCCGCACAGATACGCAGTATTTT
>NA|TRBJ2-3|NA|TRBV12-3/TRBV12-4
CASTYRGTQYF
TGTGCCAGCACCTACCGAGGGACGCAGTATTTT
>NA|TRBJ2-7|NA|TRBV6-2/TRBV6-3
CASSYRGNSYEQYF
TGTGCCAGCAGTTACCGAGGAAACTCCTACGAGCAGTACTTC
>NA|TRBJ2-7|NA|TRBV9
CASSVVAVPYEQYF
TGTGCCAGCAGCGTAGTAGCGGTTCCCTACGAGCAGTACTTC
>TRBD1|TRBJ2-3|many|TRBV4-2
CASSLGGQGTDTQYF
TGTGCCAGCAGCCTGGGGGGACAGGGCACAGATACGCAGTATTTT
>NA|TRBJ2-1|NA|TRBV19
CASSTYRGEQFF
TGTGCCAGTAGTACCTATAGGGGTGAGCAGTTCTTC
>TRBD2|TRBJ2-2|NA|TRBV6-5
CASGGLAGNTGELFF
TGTGCCAGTGGTGGGCTAGCGGGGAACACCGGGGAGCTGTTTTTT
>NA|TRBJ2-3|NA|TRBV7-9
CASRSGFSTDTQYF
TGTGCCAGCAGGTCGGGATTTTCCACAGATACGCAGTATTTT
>TRBD2|TRBJ2-1|NA|TRBV24-1
CATSASGQNSYNEQFF
TGTGCCACCAGTGCTAGCGGCCAGAATTCCTACAATGAGCAGTTCTTC
>NA|TRBJ1-1|few|TRBV6-2/TRBV6-3
CASSYQDTEAFF
TGTGCCAGCAGTTACCAAGACACTGAAGCTTTCTTT
>NA|TRBJ2-1|few|TRBV27
CASSLLGPSYNEQFF
TGTGCCAGCAGTTTACTGGGGCCTTCCTACAATGAGCAGTTCTTC
>NA|TRBJ2-1|NA|TRBV5-1
CASSPLPSNEQFF
TGCGCCAGCAGCCCTCTACCGAGTAATGAGCAGTTCTTC
>TRBD2|TRBJ2-1|NA|TRBV7-3
CASSLLGLAGRRYNEQFF
TGTGCCAGCAGCCTATTGGGACTAGCGGGTCGAAGGTACAATGAGCAGTTCTTC
>NA|TRBJ2-7|NA|TRBV7-6
CASSPGTHYEQYF
TGTGCCAGCAGCCCCGGGACACACTACGAGCAGTACTTC
>NA|TRBJ1-1|NA|TRBV7-2
CASTLWDGTEAFF
TGTGCCAGCACCCTCTGGGATGGCACTGAAGCTTTCTTT
>TRBD2|TRBJ2-7|NA|TRBV7-9
CASSPPGRTSNEQYF
TGTGCCAGCAGCCCGCCAGGTAGGACTAGCAACGAGCAGTACTTC
>NA|TRBJ2-7|NA|TRBV6-1
CASSPPNYEQYF
TGTGCCAGCAGTCCTCCAAACTACGAGCAGTACTTC
>NA|TRBJ2-7|once|TRBV7-9
CASSKYRYEQYF
TGTGCCAGCAGCAAATACCGCTACGAGCAGTACTTC
>TRBD1|TRBJ2-3|NA|TRBV27
CASSSRGRGTDTQYF
TGTGCCAGCAGTTCCAGGGGGAGAGGCACAGATACGCAGTATTTT
>NA|TRBJ1-5|NA|TRBV24-1
CATSEGLFGQPQHF
TGTGCCACCAGTGAGGGACTCTTTGGGCAGCCCCAGCATTTT
>TRBD1|TRBJ1-1|NA|TRBV6-1
CASRRDRAPGSGEAFF
TGTGCCAGCCGGCGGGACAGGGCACCCGGTTCTGGTGAAGCTTTCTTT
>NA|TRBJ2-5|few|TRBV2
CASSKNSETQYF
TGTGCCAGCAGTAAGAACTCGGAGACCCAGTACTTC
>NA|TRBJ2-5|few|TRBV5-1
CASSTPPQETQYF
TGCGCCAGCAGCACCCCCCCCCAAGAGACCCAGTACTTC
>TRBD1|TRBJ1-5|few|TRBV18
CASSSQGWEPQHF
TGTGCCAGCTCATCACAGGGGTGGGAGCCCCAGCATTTT
>TRBD2|TRBJ2-1|few|TRBV12-3/TRBV12-4
CASSFGGSEQFF
TGTGCCAGCAGTTTCGGGGGGAGCGAGCAGTTCTTC
>TRBD1|TRBJ1-1|few|TRBV7-8
CASSWDRGRDTEAFF
TGTGCCAGCAGCTGGGACAGGGGGCGGGACACTGAAGCTTTCTTT